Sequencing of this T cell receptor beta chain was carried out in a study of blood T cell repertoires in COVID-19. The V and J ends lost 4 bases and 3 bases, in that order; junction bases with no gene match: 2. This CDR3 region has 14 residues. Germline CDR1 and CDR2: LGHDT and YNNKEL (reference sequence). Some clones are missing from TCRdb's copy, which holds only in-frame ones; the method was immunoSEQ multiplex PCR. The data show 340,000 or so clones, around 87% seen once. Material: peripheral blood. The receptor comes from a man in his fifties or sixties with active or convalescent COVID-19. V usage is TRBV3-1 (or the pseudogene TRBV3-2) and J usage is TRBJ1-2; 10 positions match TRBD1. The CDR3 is CASSPTGGYYGYTF. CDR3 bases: TGTGCCAGCAGCCCGACAGGGGGCTACTATGGCTACACCTTC.